The entry below describes one TCR beta chain. Under the authors' procedure: Estimates of nucleated cell counts were drawn from the amplification of reference gene primers. Profiling relied on immunoSEQ multiplex PCR, and the TCRdb table lists in-frame clones only, not all of them. The DNA gave D and trimming, while V, J and clone size come from that table. The sample contains about 330,000 clones, roughly 90% of which appear only once. This sample stems from a study of blood T cell repertoires in COVID-19. About the research overall: Italy, Spain and the United States were the sources of the convalescent and acute COVID-19 samples.

The CDR3 loop spans 13 amino acids. From germline, CDR1 is ENHRY and CDR2 SYGVKD. The V and J ends lost 9 bases and 1 base respectively, with 12 bases between them. This rearrangement joins TRBV10-3 to TRBJ1-1, with D tentatively TRBD1 (5 bases). The sequence derives from a woman between 45 and 60 years old with active or convalescent COVID-19. Sequencing was performed on peripheral blood. This CDR3 reads CAISREENTEAFF. CDR3 coding DNA: TGTGCCATTTCCAGGGAGGAGAACACTGAAGCTTTCTTT.